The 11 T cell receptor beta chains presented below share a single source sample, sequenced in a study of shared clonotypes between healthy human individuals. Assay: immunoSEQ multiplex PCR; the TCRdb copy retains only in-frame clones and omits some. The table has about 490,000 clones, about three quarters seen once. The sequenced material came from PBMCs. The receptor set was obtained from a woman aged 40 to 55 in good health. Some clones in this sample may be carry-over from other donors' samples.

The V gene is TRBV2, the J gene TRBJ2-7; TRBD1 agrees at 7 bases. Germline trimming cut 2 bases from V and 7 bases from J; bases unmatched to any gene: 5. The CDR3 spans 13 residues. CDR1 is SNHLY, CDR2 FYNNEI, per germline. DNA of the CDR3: TGTGCCAGCAGTGAAAGGCCAGGGGGAGAGCAGTACTTC. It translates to CASSERPGGEQYF.

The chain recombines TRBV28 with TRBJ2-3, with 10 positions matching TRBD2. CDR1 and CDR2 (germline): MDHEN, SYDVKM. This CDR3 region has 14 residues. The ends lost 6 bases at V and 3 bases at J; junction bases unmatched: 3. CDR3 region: CASRAGGPTDTQYF. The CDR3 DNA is TGTGCCAGCAGAGCGGGAGGGCCAACAGATACGCAGTATTTT.

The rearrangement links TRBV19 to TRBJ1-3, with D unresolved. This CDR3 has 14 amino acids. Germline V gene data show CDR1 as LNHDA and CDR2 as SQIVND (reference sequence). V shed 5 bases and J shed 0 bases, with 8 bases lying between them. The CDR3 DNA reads TGTGCCAGTAGTCAACTCTTCTCTGGAAACACCATATATTTT. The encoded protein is CASSQLFSGNTIYF.

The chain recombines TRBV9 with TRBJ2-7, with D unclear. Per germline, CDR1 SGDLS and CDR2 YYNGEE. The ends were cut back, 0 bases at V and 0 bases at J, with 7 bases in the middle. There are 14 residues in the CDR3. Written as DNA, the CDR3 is TGTGCCAGCAGCGTAGACGTGGTCTCCTACGAGCAGTACTTC. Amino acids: CASSVDVVSYEQYF.

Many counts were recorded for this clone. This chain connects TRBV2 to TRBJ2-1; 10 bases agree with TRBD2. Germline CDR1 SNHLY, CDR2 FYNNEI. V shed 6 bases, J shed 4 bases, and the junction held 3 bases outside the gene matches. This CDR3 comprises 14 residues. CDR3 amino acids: CASRRTSGYNEQFF. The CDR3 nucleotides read TGTGCCAGCAGGCGGACTAGCGGATACAATGAGCAGTTCTTC.

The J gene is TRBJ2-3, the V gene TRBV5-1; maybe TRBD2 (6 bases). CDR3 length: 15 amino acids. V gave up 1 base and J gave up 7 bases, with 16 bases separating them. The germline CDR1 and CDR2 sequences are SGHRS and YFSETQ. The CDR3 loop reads CASSLQAGQRNTQYF. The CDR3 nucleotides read TGCGCCAGCAGCTTGCAGGCGGGGCAGAGGAATACGCAGTATTTT.

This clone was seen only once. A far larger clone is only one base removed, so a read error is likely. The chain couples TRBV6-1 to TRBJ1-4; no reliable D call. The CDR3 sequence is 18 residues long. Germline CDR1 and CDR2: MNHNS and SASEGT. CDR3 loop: CASSEILPLGRTNEKLLF. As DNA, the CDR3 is TGTGCCAGCAGTGAAATCCTACCCCTCGGACGGACTAATGAAAAACTGCTTTTT.

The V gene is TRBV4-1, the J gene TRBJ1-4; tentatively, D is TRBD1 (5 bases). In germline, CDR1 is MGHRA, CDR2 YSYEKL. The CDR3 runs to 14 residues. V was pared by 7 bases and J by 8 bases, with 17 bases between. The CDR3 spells CASTPGGEWEKLFF. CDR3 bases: TGCGCCAGCACCCCCGGGGGGGAATGGGAAAAACTGTTTTTT.

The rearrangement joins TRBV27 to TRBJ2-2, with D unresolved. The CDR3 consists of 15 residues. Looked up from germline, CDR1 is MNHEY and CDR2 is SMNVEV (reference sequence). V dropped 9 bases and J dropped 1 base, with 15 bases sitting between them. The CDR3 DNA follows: TGTGCCAGTGCTCGATCACCCTTGAACACCGGGGAGCTGTTTTTT. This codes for CASARSPLNTGELFF.

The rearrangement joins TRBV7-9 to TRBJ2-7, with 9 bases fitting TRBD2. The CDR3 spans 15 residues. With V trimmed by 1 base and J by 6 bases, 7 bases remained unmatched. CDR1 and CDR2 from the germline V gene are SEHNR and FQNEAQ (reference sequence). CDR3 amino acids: CASSLGAGGPGEQYF. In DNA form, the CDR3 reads TGTGCCAGCAGCTTAGGTGCGGGAGGGCCTGGCGAGCAGTACTTC.

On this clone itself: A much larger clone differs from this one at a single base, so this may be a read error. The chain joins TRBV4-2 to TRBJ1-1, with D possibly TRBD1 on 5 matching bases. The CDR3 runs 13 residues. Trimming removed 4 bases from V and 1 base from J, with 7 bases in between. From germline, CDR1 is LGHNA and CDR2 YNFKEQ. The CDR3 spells CASSPGQNTEAFF. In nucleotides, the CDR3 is TGTGCCAGCAGCCCAGGACAGAACACTGAAGCTTTCTTT.